This TCR beta chain was obtained from a study of blood T cells in healthy people across ages. In its sample, this clonotype was seen a few times. Together with a sample-barcoded 5' primer, a J-beta primer mix was included in a second PCR lasting about 7 to 11 cycles. TCRdb processed the 5' RACE reads anew with MiXCR; each CDR3 protein has one entry. The table has about 290,000 distinct CDR3 sequences, roughly a quarter seen once; the top ten hold 29%. This CDR3 has 13 residues. The V and J ends lost 2 bases and 8 bases respectively, with 12 bases between them. CDR1 and CDR2 from the germline V gene are SGHTA and FQGTGA.

The rearrangement joins TRBV7-3 to TRBJ1-2; TRBD1 might be the D (5 bases). The specimen was blood. This clonotype originated in a woman aged 70 to 79 in good health. The CDR3 loop reads CASSLSGGWGYTF. The DNA for the CDR3 is TGTGCCAGCAGCTTATCTGGGGGTTGGGGCTACACCTTC.